This T cell receptor (beta chain) derives from a study of CD8 T cells in ankylosing spondylitis. TCRdb reprocessed the 5' RACE reads via MiXCR and lists one record per CDR3 protein. The table records roughly 38,000 distinct CDR3 sequences, 3% of them present only once. This clonotype was seen many times. Its matching antigen is unknown. The CDR3 loop spans 15 amino acids. CDR1 is SGDLS, CDR2 YYNGEE, per germline. The V segment lost 1 base and the J segment 6 bases; nucleotides outside the gene matches: 7. Study results and caveats: Earlier work had already found some motif variants in reactive arthritis synovial fluid and blood. Roughly eight highly homologous variants made up a TCR beta motif, and this motif appeared characteristic of ankylosing spondylitis blood.

The chain couples TRBV9 to TRBJ2-3, with 8 bases identical to TRBD2. The TCR comes from a male donor with ankylosing spondylitis or in good health (not recorded which). Sample: blood, either unsorted or a sorted T cell fraction (not recorded which). CDR3 in DNA: TGTGCCAGCAGCGTATTAGCGGGATCCGCGGATACGCAGTATTTT. This encodes CASSVLAGSADTQYF.